The 27 T cell receptor beta chains below were found in one sample sequenced in a study. TCRdb reanalysed the RT-PCR reads using MiXCR and keeps one entry per CDR3 protein. Of about 700,000 distinct CDR3 sequences listed, 12% to 15% are singletons. The sequenced sample consisted of memory CD4+ T cells from blood. These receptors all come from a female donor in good health, serving as a healthy control.

The sample holds many counts of this clonotype. J is TRBJ2-7 and V is TRBV6-2 or TRBV6-3; 11 bases align to TRBD2. Germline assignment: CDR1 MNHEY and CDR2 SVGEGT. The V and J ends lost 5 bases and 9 bases, in that order; junction bases with no gene match: 18. This CDR3 contains 17 residues. The CDR3 sequence: CASSDNTVASGRTWQYF. The CDR3 DNA is TGTGCCAGCAGTGACAATACGGTGGCTAGCGGGAGGACGTGGCAGTACTTC.

This clonotype was seen repeatedly, ten times or more. The chain recombines TRBV15 with TRBJ2-2, with TRBD1 matching 9 bases. The CDR3 consists of 17 residues. In germline, CDR1 is LNHNV, CDR2 YYDKDF (reference sequence). With 1 base clipped from V and 7 bases from J, the junction kept 10 bases outside the gene matches. The DNA of the CDR3 is TGTGCCACCAGCAGAGCGACAGGGGGAGAACGGGTCGGGGAGCTGTTTTTT. It specifies CATSRATGGERVGELFF.

This clonotype was counted ten times or more. The chain has TRBV4-2 and TRBJ2-2; 11 bases are shared with TRBD2. CDR3 length: 15 residues. The J segment lost 3 bases and the V segment lost 4 bases, leaving 1 base of the junction unmatched. CDR1 and CDR2 (germline): LGHNA, YNFKEQ. The CDR3 DNA follows: TGTGCCAGCAGCCGGGGACTAGCGGACACCGGGGAGCTGTTTTTT. Amino acids: CASSRGLADTGELFF.

The table lists this clonotype with many counts. The chain has TRBV4-2 and TRBJ1-4; the D is unclear. The V end was cut by 1 base, the J end by 16 bases, with 16 bases between. CDR1 and CDR2 (germline): LGHNA, YNFKEQ. The CDR3 runs to 13 residues. CDR3 in amino acids: CASSQGEGSIRFF. The CDR3 nucleotides are TGTGCCAGCAGCCAAGGTGAAGGGTCGATTCGGTTTTTT.

This clonotype was detected a few times. The V gene is TRBV7-3, the J gene TRBJ2-1; D possibly uses TRBD1 or TRBD2 (5 bases each). The germline gives CDR1 SGHTA, CDR2 FQGTGA. Trimming pared 4 bases from V and 10 bases from J, leaving 11 bases between. The CDR3 is 12 amino acids. The CDR3 DNA reads as TGTGCCAGCAGCTCCCGGGACGGCGAGCAGTTCTTC. Translated: CASSSRDGEQFF.

This clonotype was recorded a few times. The V gene is TRBV5-4, the J gene TRBJ1-3, with D uncertain. Per germline, CDR1 SGHNT and CDR2 YYREEE (reference sequence). V lost 2 bases to trimming and J lost 4 bases, with 19 bases between them. This CDR3 has 17 amino acids. The CDR3 DNA sequence: TGTGCCAGCAGCTTCGGAGGAAGGGCGGATTCAGGAAACACCATATATTTT. This codes for CASSFGGRADSGNTIYF.

There are a few counts of this clonotype. This rearrangement joins TRBV9 to TRBJ2-7; tentatively, D is TRBD1 (6 bases). This CDR3 is built from 18 residues. V shed 0 bases and J shed 0 bases, with 19 bases lying between them. Germline CDR1 SGDLS, CDR2 YYNGEE. In nucleotides, the CDR3 is TGTGCCAGCAGCGTAGGAGTGGCGGACAGACCGGTCTCCTACGAGCAGTACTTC. Its protein product is CASSVGVADRPVSYEQYF.

The V and J genes are TRBV11-2 and TRBJ2-2, with D hard to call. There are 14 residues in the CDR3. Trimming pared 5 bases from V and 1 base from J, leaving 8 bases between. The germline V gene has CDR1 SGHAT and CDR2 FQNNGV. This chain's CDR3 is CASSVSVNTGELFF. CDR3 nucleotides: TGTGCCAGCAGCGTAAGTGTGAACACCGGGGAGCTGTTTTTT.

A few counts support this clonotype. This chain connects TRBV5-1 to TRBJ1-1; 8 nucleotides agree with TRBD1. V was clipped by 0 bases and J by 2 bases; unmatched bases: 3. CDR1 is SGHRS and CDR2 is YFSETQ in the germline V gene. CDR3 size: 15 residues. The CDR3 spells CASSLDGTGNTEAFF. CDR3 in DNA: TGCGCCAGCAGCTTGGATGGGACAGGTAACACTGAAGCTTTCTTT.

There are many counts of this clonotype. The genes are TRBV7-9 and TRBJ2-5; 8 bases line up with TRBD2. V lost 4 bases, J lost 5 bases, and 6 bases stayed unmatched. Germline loops: CDR1 SEHNR, CDR2 FQNEAQ (reference sequence). The length of the CDR3 is 14 residues. The CDR3 reads CASSSQGGRETQYF. The DNA for the CDR3 is TGTGCCAGCAGCTCTCAGGGCGGGAGGGAGACCCAGTACTTC.

The rearrangement links TRBV5-4 to TRBJ2-5; 7 nucleotides line up with TRBD2. Germline trimming cut 6 bases from V and 3 bases from J; bases unmatched to any gene: 8. The V gene's germline CDR1 is SGHNT and CDR2 YYREEE (reference sequence). The CDR3 has 14 amino acids. CDR3: CASTLGLAEETQYF. The CDR3 nucleotides are TGTGCCAGCACGTTAGGGCTAGCGGAAGAGACCCAGTACTTC.

The chain recombines TRBV5-1 with TRBJ1-3; no definite D call. Germline V gene lookup returns CDR1 SGHRS and CDR2 YFSETQ. The CDR3 runs to 16 residues. The V end lost 0 bases, the J end lost 2 bases, and 12 bases lay between the germline ends. CDR3 loop: CASSLGGPDTGNTIYF. The CDR3 DNA reads as TGCGCCAGCAGCTTGGGCGGACCCGATACTGGAAACACCATATATTTT.

This clonotype was counted a few times. The gene calls are TRBV7-2 and TRBJ1-2; D is unclear. Looked up from germline, CDR1 is SGHTA and CDR2 is FQGNSA. Deletions cut 2 bases from V and 0 bases from J, with 7 bases between. The CDR3 sequence is 14 residues long. The CDR3, as DNA: TGTGCCAGCAGCTTATCTACTCCTAACTATGGCTACACCTTC. Protein sequence: CASSLSTPNYGYTF.

In this sample, this clonotype turned up a few times. The genes are TRBV7-9 and TRBJ2-2, with a tentative D call TRBD1 (5 bases). The CDR3 length is 16 residues. Germline V gene sequence: CDR1 SEHNR, CDR2 FQNEAQ (reference sequence). Trimming left V 5 bases short and J 3 bases short, with 16 bases between. CDR3 sequence: CASSPPWQGDTGELFF. The DNA of the CDR3 is TGTGCCAGCAGCCCCCCGTGGCAGGGCGACACCGGGGAGCTGTTTTTT.

The J gene is TRBJ1-2, the V gene TRBV7-2; D gene ambiguous. The CDR3 runs to 14 residues. The ends were cut back, 6 bases at V and 4 bases at J, with 15 bases in the middle. Germline values: CDR1 SGHTA, CDR2 FQGNSA. CDR3 residues: CASRTYTRSYGYTF. The CDR3 DNA reads TGTGCCAGCAGAACCTACACAAGGAGCTATGGCTACACCTTC.

This clonotype was observed at least ten times. The rearrangement joins TRBV12-3 or TRBV12-4 to TRBJ1-5, with D possibly matching TRBD1 (5 bases). The CDR3 has 12 residues. V was clipped by 7 bases and J by 6 bases, with 10 bases between them. The DNA for the CDR3 is TGTGCCAGCACCTTGGGGGTTCAGCCCCAGCATTTT. This gives the protein CASTLGVQPQHF.

This clonotype was observed a handful of times. The rearrangement joins TRBV6-5 to TRBJ1-1; the D gene is possibly TRBD1 (5 bases). The V gene lost 0 bases and the J gene lost 4 bases, with 12 bases spanning the gap. This CDR3 is built from 15 residues. Germline CDR1 and CDR2: MNHEY and SVGAGI. CDR3 protein: CASSYSTGGGTEAFF. DNA of the CDR3: TGTGCCAGCAGTTACTCAACGGGTGGGGGCACTGAAGCTTTCTTT.

This clonotype has at least ten counts. The V gene is TRBV12-3 or TRBV12-4, the J gene TRBJ2-5, with D possibly matching TRBD2 (7 bases). The V end was cut by 8 bases, the J end by 1 base, with 17 bases between. The CDR3 totals 15 residues. CDR3 in amino acids: CASVPRGAAQETQYF. In DNA, the CDR3 is TGTGCCAGCGTCCCCCGGGGGGCAGCCCAAGAGACCCAGTACTTC.

This clonotype occurred a few times. The chain carries TRBV20-1 and TRBJ1-4; no firm D call. The length of the CDR3 is 15 residues. Germline CDR1 reads DFQATT; CDR2 reads SNEGSKA (reference sequence). V lost 4 bases and J 8 bases, leaving 20 bases between the germline ends. The CDR3 loop is CSATERRKGGEKLFF. DNA of the CDR3: TGCAGTGCTACCGAAAGAAGGAAGGGAGGGGAAAAACTGTTTTTT.

The rearrangement joins TRBV4-3 to TRBJ2-6, with D possibly matching TRBD2 (5 bases). The V and J ends lost 0 bases and 1 base respectively, with 10 bases between them. There are 17 residues in the CDR3. Germline CDR1 LGHNA, CDR2 YSLEER. The CDR3 DNA is TGCGCCAGCAGCCAAGATCCACGGGGATCTGGGGCCAACGTCCTGACTTTC. Amino acids: CASSQDPRGSGANVLTF.

Turning to this clonotype: This clone may be a read error of a much larger clone one base away. V gene TRBV12-3 or TRBV12-4 combines with J gene TRBJ1-2; D gene uncertain. This CDR3 region has 14 residues. CDR3 in amino acids: CAISSLREFTGYTF. CDR3 nucleotides: TGTGCCATCAGTTCATTGAGAGAGTTTACGGGCTACACCTTC.

This clonotype was seen at least ten times. The chain recombines TRBV6-4 with TRBJ2-2, with D perhaps assigned TRBD1 or TRBD2 (6 bases each). The germline CDR1 and CDR2 sequences are MRHNA and SNTAGT. Trimming left V 0 bases short and J 7 bases short, with 15 bases between. The CDR3 has 16 residues. CDR3 nucleotides: TGTGCCAGCAGTGACTCGACTAGGGGGGAAGACGGGGAGCTGTTTTTT. Translating gives CASSDSTRGEDGELFF.

The chain uses TRBV7-3 and TRBJ2-1, with TRBD2 as a possible D gene (6 bases). With 6 bases removed from V and 1 base from J, the gap between germline ends came to 19 bases. CDR3 length: 17 residues. CDR1 SGHTA and CDR2 FQGTGA come from the germline V gene. The chain's CDR3 is CASRPPAGGKSYNEQFF. Written as DNA, the CDR3 is TGTGCCAGCAGACCCCCAGCCGGCGGGAAGTCCTACAATGAGCAGTTCTTC.

The genes are TRBV27 and TRBJ2-2, with D possibly TRBD2 on 6 matching bases. The germline V and J ends were trimmed by 3 bases and 1 base, with 12 bases remaining between them. Germline lookup yields CDR1 MNHEY and CDR2 SMNVEV (reference sequence). The length of the CDR3 is 16 residues. CDR3 nucleotide sequence: TGTGCCAGCAGTTTGGGAGGAAACAGGAACACCGGGGAGCTGTTTTTT. As protein: CASSLGGNRNTGELFF.

The gene calls are TRBV7-3 and TRBJ2-7, with TRBD1 identical over 9 bases. Germline-derived CDR1 and CDR2 are SGHTA and FQGTGA. CDR3 size: 13 residues. Trimming removed 5 bases from V and 3 bases from J; junction bases left unmatched: 2. As DNA, the CDR3 is TGTGCCAGCAGCGAGACAGGGGGCTACGAGCAGTACTTC. Protein: CASSETGGYEQYF.

The V call is TRBV20-1, the J call TRBJ1-2; no reliable D call. Trimming took off 1 base at V and 2 bases at J, with 17 bases between the two ends. This CDR3 has 16 amino acids. Germline V CDR1 and CDR2: DFQATT, SNEGSKA (reference sequence). The CDR3 sequence: CSARAAGLPLNYGYTF. CDR3 DNA: TGCAGTGCTAGAGCGGCAGGTCTTCCCTTAAACTATGGCTACACCTTC.

Ten or more counts support this clonotype. The V call is TRBV6-6, the J call TRBJ2-5; perhaps TRBD1 as D (7 bases). CDR1 is MNHNY, CDR2 SVGAGI, per germline (reference sequence). The CDR3 is 14 amino acids. V was shortened by 6 bases and J by 0 bases, with 11 bases between the two germline ends. CDR3: CASRAGQNQETQYF. CDR3 DNA: TGTGCCAGCAGGGCGGGACAGAACCAAGAGACCCAGTACTTC.